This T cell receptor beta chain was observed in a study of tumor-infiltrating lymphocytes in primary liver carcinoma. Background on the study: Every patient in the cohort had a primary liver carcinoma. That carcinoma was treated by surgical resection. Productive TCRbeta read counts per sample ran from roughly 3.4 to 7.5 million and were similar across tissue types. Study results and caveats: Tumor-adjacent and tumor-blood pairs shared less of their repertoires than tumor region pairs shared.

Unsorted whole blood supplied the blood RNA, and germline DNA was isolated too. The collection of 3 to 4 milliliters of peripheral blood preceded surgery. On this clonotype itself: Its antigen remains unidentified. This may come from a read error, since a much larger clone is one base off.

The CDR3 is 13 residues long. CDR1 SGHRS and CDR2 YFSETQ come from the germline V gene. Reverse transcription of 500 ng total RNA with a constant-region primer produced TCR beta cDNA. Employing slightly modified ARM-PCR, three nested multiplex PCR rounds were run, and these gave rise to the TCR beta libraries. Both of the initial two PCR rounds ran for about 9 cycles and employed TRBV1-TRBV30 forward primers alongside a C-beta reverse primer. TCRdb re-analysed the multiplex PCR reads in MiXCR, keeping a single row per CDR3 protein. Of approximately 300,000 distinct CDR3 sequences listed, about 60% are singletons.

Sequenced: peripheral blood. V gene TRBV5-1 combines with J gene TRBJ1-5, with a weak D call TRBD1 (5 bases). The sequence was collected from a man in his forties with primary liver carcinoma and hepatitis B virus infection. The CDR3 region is CASNLGTEEPQHF. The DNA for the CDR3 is TGCGCCAGCAACTTGGGGACCGAAGAGCCCCAGCATTTT.